This T cell receptor (beta chain) is drawn from a study of patients and donors after allogeneic stem cell transplantation. The CDR3 is made up of 11 amino acids. Germline V gene sequence: CDR1 DFQATT, CDR2 SNEGSKA (reference sequence). Trimming pared 6 bases from V and 10 bases from J, leaving 15 bases between. MiXCR, run by TCRdb on the RT-PCR reads, gives a single entry per CDR3 protein. Among 900,000 to 1,000,000 distinct CDR3 sequences listed, about a sixth were seen once. J is TRBJ1-2 and V is TRBV20-1, with a tentative D call TRBD1 (6 bases). The sample taken for sequencing was blood, either unsorted or a sorted T cell fraction (not recorded which). This clonotype was obtained from a human donor who was either an allogeneic HSCT recipient or a stem cell or donor lymphocyte infusion donor (not recorded which). It is not recorded whose cells these are; they may come from a transplant donor. CDR3 nucleotides: TGCAGTGCCGCGACAGGAGAGGACTACACCTTC. Protein: CSAATGEDYTF.